This TCR beta chain came from a study of cytomegalovirus exposure and HLA in healthy donors. Primers for the PCR totalled 60 Vbeta and 13 Jbeta. Sequenced by immunoSEQ multiplex PCR; TCRdb stores in-frame clones only, minus some. The sample holds about 110,000 clones, 55% to 75% seen once. V lost 3 bases and J lost 7; bases outside the gene matches: 6. The germline V gene encodes CDR1 SGHRS and CDR2 YFSETQ. The CDR3 consists of 14 residues. The genes are TRBV5-1 and TRBJ2-2; TRBD1 matches at 7 bases. This sequence originates from a woman aged 70-85 years in good health and CMV-seropositive. The sequenced sample was PBMCs. CDR3 sequence (DNA): TGCGCCAGCAGCTCCGACAGGGCGGTCGGGGAGCTGTTTTTT. This encodes CASSSDRAVGELFF.